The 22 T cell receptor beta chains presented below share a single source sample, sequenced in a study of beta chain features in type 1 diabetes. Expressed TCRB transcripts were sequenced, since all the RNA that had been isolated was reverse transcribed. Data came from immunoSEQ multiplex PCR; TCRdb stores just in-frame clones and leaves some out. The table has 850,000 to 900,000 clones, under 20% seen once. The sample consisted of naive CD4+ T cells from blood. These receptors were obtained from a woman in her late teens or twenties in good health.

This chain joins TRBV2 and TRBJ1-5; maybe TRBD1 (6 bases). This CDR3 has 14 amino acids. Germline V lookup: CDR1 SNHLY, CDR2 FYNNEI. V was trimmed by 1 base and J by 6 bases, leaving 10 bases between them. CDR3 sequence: CASSEDRVGQPQHF. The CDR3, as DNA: TGTGCCAGCAGTGAAGACAGGGTCGGTCAGCCCCAGCATTTT.

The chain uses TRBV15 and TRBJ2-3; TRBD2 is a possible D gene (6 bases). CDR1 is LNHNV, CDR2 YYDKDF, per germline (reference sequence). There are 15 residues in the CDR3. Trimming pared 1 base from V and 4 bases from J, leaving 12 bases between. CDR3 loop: CATSRAPGEADTQYF. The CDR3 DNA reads TGTGCCACCAGCAGAGCCCCGGGAGAAGCAGATACGCAGTATTTT.

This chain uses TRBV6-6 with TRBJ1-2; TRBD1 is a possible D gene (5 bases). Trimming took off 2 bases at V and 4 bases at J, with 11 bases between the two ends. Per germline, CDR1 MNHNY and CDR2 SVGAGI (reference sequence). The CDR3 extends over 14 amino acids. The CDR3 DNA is TGTGCCAGCAGTTACCGGGGAACAGGCTATGGCTACACCTTC. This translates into CASSYRGTGYGYTF.

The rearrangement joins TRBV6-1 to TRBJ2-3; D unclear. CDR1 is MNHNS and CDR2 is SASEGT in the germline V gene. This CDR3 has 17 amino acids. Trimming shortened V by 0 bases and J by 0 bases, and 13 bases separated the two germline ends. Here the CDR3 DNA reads TGTGCCAGCAGTGAAGCGGGTCGTGCGACCAGCACAGATACGCAGTATTTT. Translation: CASSEAGRATSTDTQYF.

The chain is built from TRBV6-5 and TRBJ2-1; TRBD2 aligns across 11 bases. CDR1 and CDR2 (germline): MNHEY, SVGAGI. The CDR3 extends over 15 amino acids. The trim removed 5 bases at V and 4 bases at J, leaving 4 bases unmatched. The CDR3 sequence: CASSLAGGLYNEQFF. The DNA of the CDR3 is TGTGCCAGCAGTCTAGCGGGAGGCCTATACAATGAGCAGTTCTTC.

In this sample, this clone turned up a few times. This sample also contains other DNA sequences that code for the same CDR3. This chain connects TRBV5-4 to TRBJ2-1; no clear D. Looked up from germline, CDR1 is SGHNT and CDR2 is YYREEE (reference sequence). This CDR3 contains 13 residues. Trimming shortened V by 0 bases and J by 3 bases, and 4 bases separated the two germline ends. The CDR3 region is CASSLESYNEQFF. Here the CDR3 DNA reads TGTGCCAGCAGCTTGGAGAGCTACAATGAGCAGTTCTTC.

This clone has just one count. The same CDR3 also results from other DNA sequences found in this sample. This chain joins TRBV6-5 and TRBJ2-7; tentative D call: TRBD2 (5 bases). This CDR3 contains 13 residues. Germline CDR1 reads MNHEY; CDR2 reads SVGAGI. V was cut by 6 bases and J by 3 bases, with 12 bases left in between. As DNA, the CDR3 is TGTGCCAGCAGCCCAAGCGGTAGCTACGAGCAGTACTTC. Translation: CASSPSGSYEQYF.

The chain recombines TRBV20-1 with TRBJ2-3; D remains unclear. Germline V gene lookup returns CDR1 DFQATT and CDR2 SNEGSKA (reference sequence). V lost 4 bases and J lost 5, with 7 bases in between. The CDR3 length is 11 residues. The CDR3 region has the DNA TGCAGTGCTAAAATGGGAGATACGCAGTATTTT. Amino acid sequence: CSAKMGDTQYF.

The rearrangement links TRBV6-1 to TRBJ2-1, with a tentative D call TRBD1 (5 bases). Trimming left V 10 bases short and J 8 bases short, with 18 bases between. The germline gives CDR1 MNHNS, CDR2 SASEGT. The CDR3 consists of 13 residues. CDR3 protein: CATSWGLFDEQFF. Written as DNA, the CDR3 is TGTGCCACCTCCTGGGGCTTGTTCGATGAGCAGTTCTTC.

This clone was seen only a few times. The CDR3 reads CASSLLGQVSFF. CDR3 nucleotides: TGCGCCAGCAGCTTGTTAGGTCAGGTCTCGTTCTTC. The chain employs TRBV5-1 and TRBJ2-1; D is unresolved. The germline V and J ends were trimmed by 1 base and 15 bases, with 14 bases remaining between them. The germline V gene has CDR1 SGHRS and CDR2 YFSETQ. This CDR3 has 12 residues.

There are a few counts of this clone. The CDR3 loop is CASSLNSDQREQYF. CDR3 nucleotides: TGTGCCAGCAGCTTAAACTCCGACCAACGGGAGCAGTACTTC. V usage is TRBV7-3 and J usage is TRBJ2-7; the D is unclear. Germline V gives CDR1 SGHTA, CDR2 FQGTGA. With 1 base removed from V and 7 bases from J, the gap between germline ends came to 14 bases. This CDR3 contains 14 residues.

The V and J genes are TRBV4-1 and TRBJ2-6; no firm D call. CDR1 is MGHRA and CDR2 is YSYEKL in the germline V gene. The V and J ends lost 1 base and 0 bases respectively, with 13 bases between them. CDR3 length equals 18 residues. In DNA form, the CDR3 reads TGCGCCAGCAGCCAAGGCCAAGGTAGACTCTCTGGGGCCAACGTCCTGACTTTC. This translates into CASSQGQGRLSGANVLTF.

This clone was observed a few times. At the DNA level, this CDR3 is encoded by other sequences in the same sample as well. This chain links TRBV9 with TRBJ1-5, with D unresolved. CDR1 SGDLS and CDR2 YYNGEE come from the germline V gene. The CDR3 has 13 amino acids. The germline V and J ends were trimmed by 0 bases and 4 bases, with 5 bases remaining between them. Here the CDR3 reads CASSVGANQPQHF. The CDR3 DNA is TGTGCCAGCAGCGTAGGAGCAAATCAGCCCCAGCATTTT.

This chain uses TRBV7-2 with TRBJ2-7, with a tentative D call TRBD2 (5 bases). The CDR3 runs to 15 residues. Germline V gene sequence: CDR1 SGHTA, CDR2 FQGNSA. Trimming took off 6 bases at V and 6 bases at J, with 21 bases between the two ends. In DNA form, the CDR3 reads TGTGCCAGCAGTCGAGACTATCAGGTTGCCTCCGAGCAGTACTTC. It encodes CASSRDYQVASEQYF.

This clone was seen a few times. The CDR3 spells CASSPVGTDTEAFF. As DNA, the CDR3 is TGCGCCAGCAGCCCCGTGGGGACAGACACTGAAGCTTTCTTT. The V call is TRBV5-1, the J call TRBJ1-1, with TRBD1 matching over 7 bases. V shed 4 bases, J shed 3 bases, and the junction held 6 bases outside the gene matches. This CDR3 contains 14 residues. CDR1 and CDR2 from the germline V gene are SGHRS and YFSETQ.

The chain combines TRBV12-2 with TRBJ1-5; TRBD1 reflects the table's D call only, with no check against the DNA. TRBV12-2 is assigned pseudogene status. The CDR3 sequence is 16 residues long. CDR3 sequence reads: CASRSRGQGVDQPQHF. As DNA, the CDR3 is TGTGCAAGTCGCTCGAGAGGACAGGGCGTTGATCAGCCCCAGCATTTT.

CDR3 DNA: TGTGCCAGTGGCACAGGACGGAACGAGCAGTACTTC. Translated: CASGTGRNEQYF. The chain is built from TRBV19 and TRBJ2-7; D perhaps matches TRBD1 (5 bases). V dropped 8 bases and J dropped 5 bases, with 13 bases sitting between them. Germline V lookup: CDR1 LNHDA, CDR2 SQIVND (reference sequence). The CDR3 runs to 12 residues. Together with reference TRBV19 and TRBJ2-7, the CDR3 gives the full variable domain: DGGITQSPKYLFRKEGQNVTLSCEQNLNHDAMYWYRQDPGQGLRLIYYSQIVNDFQKGDIAEGYSVSREKKESFPLTVTSAQKNPTAFYLCASGTGRNEQYFGPGTRLTVT.

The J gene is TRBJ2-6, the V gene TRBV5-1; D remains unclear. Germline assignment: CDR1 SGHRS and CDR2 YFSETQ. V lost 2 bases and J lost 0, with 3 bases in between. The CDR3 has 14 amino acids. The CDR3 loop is CASSFGSGANVLTF. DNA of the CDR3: TGCGCCAGCAGCTTCGGCTCTGGGGCCAACGTCCTGACTTTC.

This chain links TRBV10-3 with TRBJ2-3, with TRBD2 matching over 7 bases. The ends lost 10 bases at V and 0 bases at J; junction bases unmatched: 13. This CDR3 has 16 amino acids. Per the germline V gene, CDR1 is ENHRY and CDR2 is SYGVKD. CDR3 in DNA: TGTGCCACCAGCCGGGACTATCTATCTAGCACAGATACGCAGTATTTT. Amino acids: CATSRDYLSSTDTQYF.

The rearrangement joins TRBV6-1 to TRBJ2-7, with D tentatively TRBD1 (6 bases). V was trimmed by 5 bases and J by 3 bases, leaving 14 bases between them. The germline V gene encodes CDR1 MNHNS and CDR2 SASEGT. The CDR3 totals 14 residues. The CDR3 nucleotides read TGTGCCAGCAGTTATGTCAGGGGCGACTACGAGCAGTACTTC. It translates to CASSYVRGDYEQYF.

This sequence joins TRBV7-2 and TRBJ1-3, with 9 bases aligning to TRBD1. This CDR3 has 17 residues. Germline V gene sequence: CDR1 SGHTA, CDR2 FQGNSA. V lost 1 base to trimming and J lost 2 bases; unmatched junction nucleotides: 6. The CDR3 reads CASSLVYRGQPGNTIYF. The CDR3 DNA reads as TGTGCCAGCAGCTTAGTCTACAGGGGGCAGCCTGGAAACACCATATATTTT.

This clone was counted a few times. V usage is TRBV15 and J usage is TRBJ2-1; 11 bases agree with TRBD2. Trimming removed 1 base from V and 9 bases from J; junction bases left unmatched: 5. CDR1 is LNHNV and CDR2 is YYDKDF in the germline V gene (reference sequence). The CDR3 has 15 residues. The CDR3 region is CATSRGVLAGGEQFF. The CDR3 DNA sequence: TGTGCCACCAGCAGAGGCGTCCTAGCGGGAGGTGAGCAGTTCTTC. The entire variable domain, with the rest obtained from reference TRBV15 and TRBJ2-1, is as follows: DAMVIQNPRYQVTQFGKPVTLSCSQTLNHNVMYWYQQKSSQAPKLLFHYYDKDFNNEADTPDNFQSRRPNTSFCFLDIRSPGLGDTAMYLCATSRGVLAGGEQFFGPGTRLTVL.